This entry concerns a single TCR beta chain. Its antigen is currently unknown. This entry belongs to a study of T cell responses to AZD1222 COVID-19 vaccine. General study points: White British donors predominated, females outnumbered males, and clonal diversity was possibly underestimated.

Clones were read by immunoSEQ multiplex PCR, and TCRdb kept only the in-frame ones, dropping some. The sample has 130,000 or so clones; 91% are singletons. Trimming took 4 bases from V and 3 from J, leaving 11 bases between them. The CDR3 consists of 13 residues. The germline V gene encodes CDR1 SGHRS and CDR2 YFSETQ. The genes are TRBV5-1 and TRBJ2-7; perhaps TRBD1 as D (7 bases). Sequencing used peripheral blood, obtained 28 days after the second AZD1222 dose. This TCR was recovered from an adult who received the AZD1222 COVID-19 vaccine. Here the CDR3 DNA reads TGCGCCAGCAGCCAGGGGGGAGTCTACGAGCAGTACTTC. Amino acid sequence: CASSQGGVYEQYF.